Presented here are 17 T cell receptor beta chains from one specimen sequenced in a study of neoadjuvant anti-PD-1 for oral cavity cancer. Profiling relied on immunoSEQ multiplex PCR, and the TCRdb table lists in-frame clones only, not all of them. The sample has 84,000 or so clones, around 80% seen once. Sequencing used PBMCs, obtained before nivolumab (anti-PD-1) treatment. The receptors were gathered from a person aged 40 to 85 with oral cavity squamous cell carcinoma.

This chain links TRBV7-3 with TRBJ2-2; 9 bases are shared with TRBD2. CDR3 length: 14 amino acids. V was clipped by 5 bases and J by 13 bases; unmatched bases: 11. CDR1 SGHTA and CDR2 FQGTGA come from the germline V gene. The CDR3 DNA reads as TGTGCCAGCAGCCCCCGGGCTAGCGGGAAATCGCTGTTTTTT. It translates to CASSPRASGKSLFF. Using reference TRBV7-3 and TRBJ2-2 for the parts outside the CDR3, the full variable domain is GAGVSQTPSNKVTEKGKYVELRCDPISGHTALYWYRQSLGQGPEFLIYFQGTGAADDSGLPNDRFFAVRPEGSVSTLKIQRTERGDSAVYLCASSPRASGKSLFFGEGSRLTVL.

The J gene is TRBJ2-7, the V gene TRBV5-1, with a tentative D call TRBD2 (5 bases). Germline lookup yields CDR1 SGHRS and CDR2 YFSETQ. Trimming shortened V by 4 bases and J by 7 bases, and 15 bases separated the two germline ends. This CDR3 contains 13 residues. CDR3 coding DNA: TGCGCCAGCAGCAACCCCTCGAGGGAGGAGCAGTACTTC. This gives the protein CASSNPSREEQYF.

The gene calls are TRBV27 and TRBJ2-7; D possibly uses TRBD1 or TRBD2 (5 bases each). V gave up 8 bases and J gave up 3 bases, with 14 bases separating them. The CDR3 totals 13 residues. CDR1 and CDR2 from the germline V gene are MNHEY and SMNVEV (reference sequence). CDR3 DNA: TGTGCCAGCGCGCCGGGGCTCCACTACGAGCAGTACTTC. This codes for CASAPGLHYEQYF.

The rearrangement links TRBV7-8 to TRBJ2-7; 9 positions match TRBD2. The CDR3 has 14 residues. From germline, CDR1 is SGHVS and CDR2 FQNEAQ. The trim removed 5 bases at V and 5 bases at J, leaving 7 bases unmatched. The CDR3 nucleotides are TGTGCCAGCAGCGGGCGGGAGGGCCGAAACGAGCAGTACTTC. It yields the protein CASSGREGRNEQYF.

The CDR3 sequence: CASMATGERNTIYF. In nucleotides, the CDR3 is TGTGCCAGCATGGCTACCGGGGAAAGAAACACCATATATTTT. The rearrangement links TRBV6-6 to TRBJ1-3; D is unclear. There are 14 residues in the CDR3. V lost 7 bases and J 5 bases, leaving 15 bases between the germline ends. The germline V gene has CDR1 MNHNY and CDR2 SVGAGI (reference sequence).

The chain joins TRBV2 to TRBJ2-3; 13 bases match TRBD2. Germline CDR1 and CDR2: SNHLY and FYNNEI. The CDR3 sequence is 15 residues long. With 6 bases clipped from V and 2 bases from J, the junction kept 2 bases outside the gene matches. The CDR3 loop reads CASRGLAGPTDTQYF. The CDR3 DNA is TGTGCCAGCAGGGGACTAGCGGGGCCCACAGATACGCAGTATTTT. Looking up the rest from reference TRBV2 and TRBJ2-3 gives the full variable domain: EPEVTQTPSHQVTQMGQEVILRCVPISNHLYFYWYRQILGQKVEFLVSFYNNEISEKSEIFDDQFSVERPDGSNFTLKIRSTKLEDSAMYFCASRGLAGPTDTQYFGPGTRLTVL.

The V gene is TRBV29-1, the J gene TRBJ2-7; D might be TRBD1 or TRBD2, each matching 5 bases. Deletions cut 7 bases from V and 2 bases from J, with 9 bases between. CDR3 size: 11 residues. The germline gives CDR1 SQVTM, CDR2 ANQGSEA. The CDR3 protein is CSGGLPYEQYF. CDR3 nucleotide sequence: TGCAGCGGGGGGTTACCCTACGAGCAGTACTTC.

The chain has TRBV10-3 and TRBJ2-5, with TRBD2 matching 13 bases. The trim removed 5 bases at V and 5 bases at J, leaving 2 bases unmatched. The germline V gene encodes CDR1 ENHRY and CDR2 SYGVKD. This CDR3 spans 14 amino acids. This CDR3 is CAISPTSGRETQYF. Here the CDR3 DNA reads TGTGCCATCAGTCCGACTAGCGGGAGGGAGACCCAGTACTTC.

The J gene is TRBJ2-3, the V gene TRBV1; the D call TRBD2 from the table was never checked on the DNA. TRBV1 is assigned pseudogene status. This CDR3 is 15 amino acids long. This chain's CDR3 is CTSSQPGGVEDTQYF. CDR3 nucleotides: TGCACCAGCAGCCAGCCCGGCGGGGTCGAAGATACGCAGTATTTT.

The V call is TRBV20-1, the J call TRBJ1-1, with D unclear. V was shortened by 6 bases and J by 0 bases, with 5 bases between the two germline ends. Looked up from germline, CDR1 is DFQATT and CDR2 is SNEGSKA (reference sequence). The length of the CDR3 is 11 residues. CDR3 sequence: CSAKLNTEAFF. In DNA, the CDR3 is TGCAGTGCCAAACTGAACACTGAAGCTTTCTTT.

In nucleotides, the CDR3 is TGTGCCAGCAGCCAAGTTCGGAACTACGAGCAGTACTTC. It translates to CASSQVRNYEQYF. This chain connects TRBV14 to TRBJ2-7; D gene uncertain. The germline gives CDR1 SGHDN, CDR2 FVKESK. V was trimmed by 1 base and J by 3 bases, leaving 7 bases between them. CDR3 length: 13 residues.

This clone was found once. This chain joins TRBV2 and TRBJ2-7; 10 nucleotides match TRBD1. CDR3 size: 15 residues. With V trimmed by 4 bases and J by 5 bases, 8 bases remained unmatched. Germline assignment: CDR1 SNHLY and CDR2 FYNNEI. CDR3 nucleotides: TGTGCCAGCAGTGCGTTGGGACAGGGGATCAACGAGCAGTACTTC. Translating gives CASSALGQGINEQYF.

The chain joins TRBV6-1 to TRBJ1-3; possibly TRBD1 for D (6 bases). Trimming shortened V by 7 bases and J by 1 base, and 11 bases separated the two germline ends. This CDR3 has 14 residues. From germline, CDR1 is MNHNS and CDR2 SASEGT. This chain's CDR3 is CASKDQGSGNTIYF. The CDR3 nucleotides are TGTGCCAGCAAAGATCAGGGGTCTGGAAACACCATATATTTT.

This clone appeared a few times. This sequence joins TRBV7-2 and TRBJ2-1, with 12 bases lining up with TRBD2. Per the germline V gene, CDR1 is SGHTA and CDR2 is FQGNSA. CDR3 size: 19 residues. V dropped 1 base and J dropped 3; count of bases not matched to a gene: 10. The CDR3 spells CASSLGLAGGRAFYNEQFF. For the CDR3, the DNA is TGTGCCAGCAGCTTAGGGCTAGCGGGAGGGCGGGCGTTCTACAATGAGCAGTTCTTC. The full variable domain, in which reference TRBV7-2 and TRBJ2-1 provide the parts outside the CDR3, is GAGVSQSPSNKVTEKGKDVELRCDPISGHTALYWYRQSLGQGLEFLIYFQGNSAPDKSGLPSDRFSAERTGGSVSTLTIQRTQQEDSAVYLCASSLGLAGGRAFYNEQFFGPGTRLTVL.

The V gene is TRBV19, the J gene TRBJ1-1; 7 nucleotides line up with TRBD1. The CDR3 spans 14 residues. Germline CDR1 reads LNHDA; CDR2 reads SQIVND (reference sequence). The ends lost 3 bases at V and 12 bases at J; junction bases unmatched: 13. The DNA of the CDR3 is TGTGCCAGTAGTATTTTCGCGGGACAGAGCGATTCTTTCTTT. Its translation: CASSIFAGQSDSFF. The variable domain in full, with the rest retrieved from reference TRBV19 and TRBJ1-1, is DGGITQSPKYLFRKEGQNVTLSCEQNLNHDAMYWYRQDPGQGLRLIYYSQIVNDFQKGDIAEGYSVSREKKESFPLTVTSAQKNPTAFYLCASSIFAGQSDSFFGQGTRLTVV.

The V gene is TRBV27, the J gene TRBJ2-7; maybe TRBD2 (6 bases). V shed 3 bases and J shed 4 bases, with 13 bases lying between them. The CDR3 consists of 14 residues. From germline, CDR1 is MNHEY and CDR2 SMNVEV (reference sequence). The CDR3 protein is CASSLEGLSYEQYF. CDR3 DNA: TGTGCCAGCAGTTTGGAGGGACTCAGTTACGAGCAGTACTTC.

The chain recombines TRBV30 with TRBJ2-1, with 9 bases aligning to TRBD1. This CDR3 has 14 amino acids. J gave up 6 bases and V 1 base, and 4 bases lay outside the gene matches. Germline values: CDR1 GTSNPN, CDR2 SVGIG (reference sequence). The CDR3 DNA sequence: TGTGCCTGGAGTGGGGACAGGGAGGCCAATGAGCAGTTCTTC. The encoded protein is CAWSGDREANEQFF.